This T cell receptor beta chain stems from a study of vaccination effects on CD4 cells after COVID-19 (dated by TCRdb to between 2022 and 2023). Context from the whole study: Two doses of either the BNT162b2 or the mRNA-1273 mRNA SARS-CoV-2 vaccine were administered to participants. In both COVID-19 convalescent patients and infection-naive vaccine recipients, the study compared SARS-CoV-2 spike-specific CD4+ TCR repertoires from before mRNA vaccination with those from after it. The full study included roughly 10 COVID-19 convalescent patients and a few SARS-CoV-2-naive healthy vaccine recipients. Cultures from other donors in the study were sequenced with the Oncomine TCR Beta short-read assay on an Illumina iSeq 100.

The ViraFEST assay stimulated PBMC with viral peptide pools and then used TCR sequencing to identify antigen-specific CD4+ T cell clonotypes by expansion. After less than 13 days of culture, CD4+ T cells were isolated with the EasySep CD4+ T cell isolation kit. None of the healthy vaccine recipients had a prior SARS-CoV-2 infection, which was confirmed by nucleocapsid antibody tests that came back negative both before and after vaccination. Each well held two million PBMC cultured in IMDM containing about 5.5% human AB serum, around 10 IU/ml IL-2 and gentamicin, along with roughly 10 ug/ml peptides. On days 3 and 7, half of the culture medium was replaced with fresh IL-2-containing medium. Unless noted otherwise, every peptide stimulation condition was cultured in triplicate wells. Using Ficoll-Paque Plus gradient centrifugation, PBMC were separated from whole blood and then either used fresh or cryopreserved at -140C. Overlapping peptide pools spanned the spike proteins of SARS-CoV-2 and the common cold coronaviruses HCoV-NL63, HCoV-OC43 and HCoV-229E. The QIAamp micro DNA kit was used to extract genomic DNA from the cultured CD4+ T cells.

Summary of the overall study and its limitations: The study was limited by a small number of convalescent patients and lacked early post-infection timepoints. In healthy vaccine recipients, vaccine-induced clones were almost all SARS-CoV-2 mono-reactive, with only 1 of 255 being cross-reactive with common cold coronaviruses. At late post-vaccination timepoints, both infection-induced and vaccine-induced clones showed marked clonal contraction, consistent with waning T cell responses.

There are 15 amino acids in the CDR3, from cysteine to phenylalanine inclusive. Only the CDR3 DNA is retained, 45 bases long and in frame from the first base. The germline V gene sets CDR1 to LGHNA and CDR2 to YNFKEQ. Trimming leaves V shorter by 4 bases and J shorter by 0 bases, with the junction holding 1 base beyond the gene matches. Libraries were made using the immunoSEQ multiplex PCR assay. DNA from the cultured and isolated CD4+ T cells underwent TCR beta CDR3 sequencing. Under the source paper's analysis protocol: Non-productive TCR sequences were discarded, and reads were trimmed to the CDR3 region, with only CDR3s of 7 or more amino acids retained. Antigen-specific clonotypes were identified with the MANAFEST web app by comparing expansion in peptide wells against reference cultures. For clones to be considered positive, expansion at FDR<0.05 versus reference and all other wells, an odds ratio above 5, and a frequency above 0.1% in two replicate wells were required. A clonotype was called cross-reactive if it was significantly expanded both in SARS-CoV-2 spike wells and in at least one common cold coronavirus spike condition. CDR3 similarity was assessed by Levenshtein distance with the stringdist R package, and unrooted trees were built with ape in R 3.6.1. TCRdb retrieved this table from immuneACCESS and kept in-frame rearrangements only. Not all clones are present; in checked studies, unresolved V genes account for under half, and no reason is known for the remainder. D and trimming were read from the DNA, whereas the V and J calls and clone size are those reported in that table. The sample profile shows roughly 42,000 clones; under 75% of them were found once. The top ten clones comprise roughly 24% of the sample.

About this clone: Which antigen it targets is not known. No qualities accompany the bases; no much larger clone lies one base away.

The receptor comes from a human donor who received a COVID-19 vaccine. The sample was CD4+ T cells from PBMCs cultured with HCoV-OC43 spike peptides, taken before COVID-19 vaccination. The cell subset or site label, as the study defines it: HCoV-OC43 spike overlapping peptide pool stimulation. Recombination connected TRBV4-2 to TRBJ2-2, and 8 junction bases match TRBD1. For the CDR3, the sequence is CASSLQGANTGELFF. The DNA sequence reads TGTGCCAGCAGCCTACAGGGGGCGAACACCGGGGAGCTGTTTTTT.